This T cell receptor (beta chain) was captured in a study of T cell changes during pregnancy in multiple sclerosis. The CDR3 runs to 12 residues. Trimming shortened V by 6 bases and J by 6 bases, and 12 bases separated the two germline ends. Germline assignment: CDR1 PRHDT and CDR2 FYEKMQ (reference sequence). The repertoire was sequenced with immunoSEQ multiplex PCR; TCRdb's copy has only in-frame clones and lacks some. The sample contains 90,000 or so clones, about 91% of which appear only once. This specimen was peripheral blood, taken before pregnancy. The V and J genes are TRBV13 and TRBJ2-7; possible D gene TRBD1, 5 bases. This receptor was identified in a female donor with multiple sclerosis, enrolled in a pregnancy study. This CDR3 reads CASREGVREQYF. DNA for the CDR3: TGTGCCAGCAGAGAAGGGGTCCGCGAGCAGTACTTC.